The source of this T cell receptor beta chain is a study of T cell clonotyping in hematopoietic cell transplantation. V dropped 5 bases and J dropped 3 bases, with 10 bases sitting between them. From germline, CDR1 is SEHNR and CDR2 FQNEAQ (reference sequence). The CDR3 extends over 13 amino acids. Only in-frame clones appear in the TCRdb table, and some are missing; sequencing was by immunoSEQ multiplex PCR. Of about 6,200 clones in the sample, 65% to 80% were seen once. The chain is built from TRBV7-9 and TRBJ2-5; D gene ambiguous. This clonotype was sampled from a female patient aged 25-39 years who had an allogeneic stem cell transplant, so the T cells may come from the graft donor. Some clones in this sample may be carry-over from other donors' samples. Sample: PBMCs, taken 100 days after allogeneic stem cell transplant. Here the CDR3 reads CASSPIGEETQYF. The CDR3 bases are TGTGCCAGCAGCCCGATTGGGGAAGAGACCCAGTACTTC.